This T cell receptor (beta chain) emerged from a study of blood T cell repertoires in COVID-19. In the original workflow: Amplification of reference gene primers was used by the study to estimate nucleated cell counts. TCRdb's table, derived via immunoSEQ multiplex PCR, lists solely in-frame clones and lacks some. V and J calls and clone size follow that table, whereas D and trimming were derived from the DNA. Among 200,000 to 250,000 clones listed, 80% to 90% were seen once. CDR3 size: 14 residues. The V gene end was trimmed by 6 bases and the J gene end by 2 bases; junction bases not matched to a gene: 4. The germline CDR1 and CDR2 sequences are SGHRS and YFSETQ. Symptom resolution, clearance, or two negative PCRs marked the recovered donors of Cohort 3.

Sequenced input: PBMCs or T cells enriched from blood (not recorded which). The clonotype comes from a man aged 35 to 55 who had recovered from COVID-19. This chain uses TRBV5-1 with TRBJ2-1, with TRBD2 matching 8 bases. The CDR3 coding sequence is TGCGCCAGCACCTATAGCGGGACCTACAATGAGCAGTTCTTC. Its protein is CASTYSGTYNEQFF.